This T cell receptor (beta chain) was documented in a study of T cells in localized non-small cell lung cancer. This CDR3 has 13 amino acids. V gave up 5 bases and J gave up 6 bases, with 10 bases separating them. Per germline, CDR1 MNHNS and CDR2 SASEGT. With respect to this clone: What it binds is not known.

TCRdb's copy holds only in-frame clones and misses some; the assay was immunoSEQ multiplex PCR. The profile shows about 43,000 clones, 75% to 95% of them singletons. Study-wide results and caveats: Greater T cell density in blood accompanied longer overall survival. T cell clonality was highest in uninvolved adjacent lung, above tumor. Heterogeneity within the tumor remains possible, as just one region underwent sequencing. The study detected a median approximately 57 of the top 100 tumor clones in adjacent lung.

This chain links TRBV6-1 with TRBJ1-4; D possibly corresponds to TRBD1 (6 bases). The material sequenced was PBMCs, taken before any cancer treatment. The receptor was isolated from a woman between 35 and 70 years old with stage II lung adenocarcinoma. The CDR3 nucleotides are TGTGCCAGCAGTATACAGGGAGATGAAAAACTGTTTTTT. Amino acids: CASSIQGDEKLFF.